The 22 T cell receptor beta chains below were found in one sample sequenced in a study of blood T cell repertoires in COVID-19. Using immunoSEQ multiplex PCR, the repertoire was profiled, and TCRdb retains in-frame clones only, with some absent. In the table there are approximately 250,000 clones, 86% of which are singletons. Sample: peripheral blood. These receptors were collected from a man between 18 and 29 years old with active or convalescent COVID-19.

Concerning this clone: Other DNA sequences in this sample translate to the same CDR3. The V gene is TRBV7-6, the J gene TRBJ2-5; D is uncertain. The V and J ends lost 4 bases and 4 bases respectively, with 7 bases between them. From germline, CDR1 is SGHVS and CDR2 FNYEAQ. This CDR3 contains 12 residues. CDR3 loop: CASSSRRETQYF. The DNA for the CDR3 is TGTGCCAGCAGCTCACGGAGAGAGACCCAGTACTTC.

The chain is built from TRBV5-1 and TRBJ2-4; weak D call: TRBD1 (6 bases). Germline V gene lookup returns CDR1 SGHRS and CDR2 YFSETQ. The ends were cut back, 0 bases at V and 5 bases at J, with 9 bases in the middle. CDR3 length equals 14 residues. CDR3 bases: TGCGCCAGCAGCTTGGCAGGGGAAGAAAACATTCAGTACTTC. It translates to CASSLAGEENIQYF.

This clone appeared a few times. The chain links TRBV12-3 or TRBV12-4 to TRBJ2-1, with D perhaps matching TRBD1 (5 bases). The CDR3 consists of 12 residues. V dropped 7 bases and J dropped 7 bases, with 11 bases sitting between them. CDR3 in amino acids: CASTLDRNEQFF. DNA for the CDR3: TGTGCCAGCACCCTCGACAGAAATGAGCAGTTCTTC.

The V gene is TRBV11-3, the J gene TRBJ1-1; 8 positions match TRBD1. This CDR3 spans 14 amino acids. The V and J ends lost 3 bases and 3 bases, in that order; junction bases with no gene match: 3. CDR1 is SGHNT and CDR2 is YENEEA in the germline V gene. The CDR3 here is CASSFQGADTEAFF. The CDR3 DNA is TGTGCCAGCAGCTTTCAGGGGGCTGACACTGAAGCTTTCTTT.

The CDR3 reads CASSVTRNTGELFF. The CDR3 DNA reads as TGTGCCAGCAGCGTCACTAGGAACACCGGGGAGCTGTTTTTT. V and J are TRBV7-3 and TRBJ2-2, with a tentative D call TRBD2 (5 bases). This CDR3 contains 14 residues. The germline V and J ends were trimmed by 5 bases and 1 base, with 8 bases remaining between them. Germline V lookup: CDR1 SGHTA, CDR2 FQGTGA.

The V call is TRBV11-3, the J call TRBJ2-3; perhaps TRBD1 as D (6 bases). Germline V gives CDR1 SGHNT, CDR2 YENEEA. Deletions cut 3 bases from V and 6 bases from J, with 16 bases between. The CDR3 covers 15 residues. The CDR3 reads CASSFRGQGRDTQYF. DNA of the CDR3: TGTGCCAGCAGCTTTAGGGGACAAGGTCGTGATACGCAGTATTTT.

The V gene is TRBV27, the J gene TRBJ2-3; TRBD2 is a possible D gene (6 bases). V was trimmed by 6 bases and J by 6 bases, leaving 16 bases between them. Germline CDR1 MNHEY, CDR2 SMNVEV (reference sequence). The CDR3 is 14 residues long. CDR3 region: CASSRDSYGDTQYF. CDR3 nucleotide sequence: TGTGCCAGCAGCCGGGACTCTTACGGGGATACGCAGTATTTT.

The J gene is TRBJ1-1, the V gene TRBV4-1; weak D call: TRBD1 (6 bases). Trimming took 2 bases from V and 7 from J, leaving 17 bases between them. The CDR3 extends over 15 amino acids. Germline assignment: CDR1 MGHRA and CDR2 YSYEKL. CDR3 DNA: TGCGCCAGCAGCCAATCGGACAGCTTCCCTTATGAAGCTTTCTTT. Encoded protein: CASSQSDSFPYEAFF.

The chain links TRBV29-1 to TRBJ2-5; 11 nucleotides agree with TRBD2. The V segment lost 4 bases and the J segment 0 bases; nucleotides outside the gene matches: 1. This CDR3 is 14 amino acids long. CDR1 and CDR2 (germline): SQVTM, ANQGSEA. The CDR3 reads CSVVGLADQETQYF. The CDR3 nucleotides read TGCAGCGTTGTGGGACTAGCGGACCAAGAGACCCAGTACTTC.

This chain connects TRBV30 to TRBJ2-5, with D possibly being TRBD2 (5 bases). CDR3 length: 14 residues. V lost 2 bases, J lost 7 bases, and 17 bases lay in between. CDR1 GTSNPN and CDR2 SVGIG come from the germline V gene (reference sequence). The CDR3 region is CAWSPTSFQVTQYF. The DNA for the CDR3 is TGTGCCTGGAGTCCTACTAGTTTCCAGGTGACCCAGTACTTC. Full variable domain (outside the CDR3, taken from reference TRBV30 and TRBJ2-5): SQTIHQWPATLVQPVGSPLSLECTVEGTSNPNLYWYRQAAGRGLQLLFYSVGIGQISSEVPQNLSASRPQDRQFILSSKKLLLSDSGFYLCAWSPTSFQVTQYFGPGTRLLVL.

CDR3 sequence (DNA): TGTGCCAGCGTACCTTACGGGGGAGAAGAGACCCAGTACTTC. The encoded protein is CASVPYGGEETQYF. This chain uses TRBV3-1 (or the pseudogene TRBV3-2) with TRBJ2-5; TRBD2 might be the D (6 bases). Germline V gene lookup returns CDR1 LGHDT and CDR2 YNNKEL (reference sequence). CDR3 length: 14 amino acids. V was shortened by 8 bases and J by 3 bases, with 16 bases between the two germline ends.

V gene TRBV24-1 combines with J gene TRBJ2-3; possible D gene TRBD1, 6 bases. Looked up from germline, CDR1 is KGHDR and CDR2 is SFDVKD. Trimming stripped 10 bases from V and 0 bases from J, with 10 bases between. This CDR3 has 13 amino acids. The CDR3 loop reads CATGGASTDTQYF. The DNA of the CDR3 is TGTGCCACAGGGGGTGCTAGCACAGATACGCAGTATTTT.

Comments on this clone: The junction shows a germline mismatch at one end, possibly a read error. The genes are TRBV29-1 and TRBJ2-7, with D unclear. The CDR3 is 15 residues long. Germline V gene data show CDR1 as SQVTM and CDR2 as ANQGSEA. CDR3 sequence: CSVEEPTASDYEQYF. For the CDR3, the DNA is TGCAGCGTGGAAGAACCAACTGCTTCTGACTACGAGCAGTACTTC.

The chain carries TRBV5-1 and TRBJ1-2, with TRBD1 identical over 9 bases. The germline CDR1 and CDR2 sequences are SGHRS and YFSETQ. The J segment lost 4 bases and the V segment lost 4 bases, leaving 8 bases of the junction unmatched. The CDR3 is 15 residues long. This chain's CDR3 is CASSPNQGQGYGYTF. CDR3 DNA sequence: TGCGCCAGCAGCCCCAATCAGGGACAGGGCTATGGCTACACCTTC.

This CDR3 reads CAWKKSEGRGEFF. The CDR3 DNA reads TGTGCCTGGAAAAAATCCGAAGGACGGGGTGAATTTTTT. The chain links TRBV30 to TRBJ1-4, with unresolved D. The V end was cut by 4 bases, the J end by 17 bases, with 23 bases between. Germline assignment: CDR1 GTSNPN and CDR2 SVGIG (reference sequence). The CDR3 totals 13 residues. Supplemented by reference TRBV30 and TRBJ1-4, the full variable domain reads SQTIHQWPATLVQPVGSPLSLECTVEGTSNPNLYWYRQAAGRGLQLLFYSVGIGQISSEVPQNLSASRPQDRQFILSSKKLLLSDSGFYLCAWKKSEGRGEFFGSGTQLSVL.

V is TRBV6-5 and J is TRBJ2-3; TRBD1 is a possible D gene (6 bases). The V and J ends lost 5 bases and 6 bases respectively, with 15 bases between them. The CDR3 spans 14 residues. The germline V gene encodes CDR1 MNHEY and CDR2 SVGAGI. The CDR3 region is CASSPYRDTDTQYF. CDR3 bases: TGTGCCAGCAGTCCCTATAGGGACACCGATACGCAGTATTTT.

This clone was seen only a few times. The chain uses TRBV28 and TRBJ1-2; 10 nucleotides match TRBD1. The germline V gene has CDR1 MDHEN and CDR2 SYDVKM. The CDR3 extends over 16 amino acids. With V trimmed by 3 bases and J by 0 bases, 4 bases remained unmatched. The CDR3 DNA is TGTGCCAGCAGTTTGGGGACAGGGGCCCCTAACTATGGCTACACCTTC. Its translation: CASSLGTGAPNYGYTF.

This clone was picked up a small number of times. V gene TRBV25-1 combines with J gene TRBJ1-3, with a weak D call TRBD1 (5 bases). Germline values: CDR1 MGHDK, CDR2 SYGVNS. The germline V and J ends were trimmed by 7 bases and 0 bases, with 10 bases remaining between them. This CDR3 comprises 14 residues. In DNA form, the CDR3 reads TGTGCCAGCACGGACAACATCTCTGGAAACACCATATATTTT. Residues: CASTDNISGNTIYF.

This chain joins TRBV9 and TRBJ2-1, with 9 bases that match TRBD2. V dropped 4 bases and J dropped 9; count of bases not matched to a gene: 8. Germline V gene sequence: CDR1 SGDLS, CDR2 YYNGEE. This CDR3 comprises 14 residues. The CDR3 nucleotides are TGTGCCAGCAGCAGCGGGACTAGCACCGGTGAGCAGTTCTTC. This sequence encodes CASSSGTSTGEQFF.

The V gene is TRBV7-9, the J gene TRBJ2-2, with 9 bases matching TRBD2. This CDR3 comprises 15 residues. V was pared by 5 bases and J by 5 bases, with 6 bases of the junction left unmatched. Looked up from germline, CDR1 is SEHNR and CDR2 is FQNEAQ (reference sequence). CDR3 protein: CASSLGTSSTGELFF. In nucleotides, the CDR3 is TGTGCCAGCAGCCTCGGGACTAGCTCAACCGGGGAGCTGTTTTTT.

This chain joins TRBV28 and TRBJ1-4; D perhaps matches TRBD1 (5 bases). V was trimmed by 2 bases and J by 6 bases, leaving 13 bases between them. This CDR3 region has 15 residues. CDR1 is MDHEN and CDR2 is SYDVKM in the germline V gene. CDR3 protein: CASSLGGGLDEKLFF. In DNA, the CDR3 is TGTGCCAGCAGTTTAGGGGGAGGGTTGGATGAAAAACTGTTTTTT. Complete variable domain (other parts from reference TRBV28 and TRBJ1-4): DVKVTQSSRYLVKRTGEKVFLECVQDMDHENMFWYRQDPGLGLRLIYFSYDVKMKEKGDIPEGYSVSREKKERFSLILESASTNQTSMYLCASSLGGGLDEKLFFGSGTQLSVL.

The chain combines TRBV28 with TRBJ2-1, with 13 bases that match TRBD2. Trimming cost V 4 bases and J 3 bases; bases outside gene matches: 21. Germline CDR1 MDHEN, CDR2 SYDVKM. The CDR3 spans 22 residues. The CDR3 DNA follows: TGTGCCAGCAGTTCTCCGACGAACCATCCCGGGACTAGCGGGGCTTACTACAATGAGCAGTTCTTC. It encodes CASSSPTNHPGTSGAYYNEQFF. The complete variable domain, with remaining parts taken from reference TRBV28 and TRBJ2-1, reads DVKVTQSSRYLVKRTGEKVFLECVQDMDHENMFWYRQDPGLGLRLIYFSYDVKMKEKGDIPEGYSVSREKKERFSLILESASTNQTSMYLCASSSPTNHPGTSGAYYNEQFFGPGTRLTVL.